This T cell receptor beta chain was sequenced during a study of cytomegalovirus exposure and HLA in healthy donors. Whole-study findings and limits: CMV antigen specificity of three CMV-associated chains was confirmed in vitro. In the approximately 120 validation repertoires, a later analysis found that first-cohort TCR clusters tended to co-occur.

Assay used: immunoSEQ multiplex PCR; TCRdb lists only in-frame clones, some missing. The repertoire has about 64,000 clones, 95% of them found once; the top ten carry 5.8%. The donors were members of the approximately 110-subject validation cohort (separate from the roughly 680-subject first cohort). With respect to this clone: Its antigen is unidentified.

Sequencing was done on a sample of PBMCs. The sequence derives from a woman in her late teens or twenties in good health and CMV-seropositive.

The CDR3 coding sequence is TGTGCCAGCAGTGCCGGGACTACCCTAACCTATGGCTACACCTTC. This gives the protein CASSAGTTLTYGYTF. The chain uses TRBV6-1 and TRBJ1-2; a weak D match, TRBD1 (5 bases). Germline CDR1 reads MNHNS; CDR2 reads SASEGT. This CDR3 is 15 amino acids long. Trimming removed 4 bases from V and 4 bases from J, with 16 bases in between.